Detailed here is one T cell receptor (beta chain). This clone was observed once. Its antigen target is currently unknown. Base qualities are missing; no much larger clone stands one base away. This entry belongs to a study of graft-versus-host responses after intestinal transplantation (dated by TCRdb to the early 2020s). Concerning the study at large: The transplants that recipients received were multivisceral, liver-intestinal, or isolated intestinal. Anti-thymocyte globulin induction was given to all recipients, followed by maintenance tacrolimus and steroids for approximately 3 years. Bulk TCR-beta CDR3 sequencing was used to track graft-versus-host and host-versus-graft alloreactive T cell clones in the graft, circulation and bone marrow after intestinal transplantation. To identify alloreactive clones, pre-transplant mixed lymphocyte reaction products were sequenced and compared with unstimulated pre-transplant donor and recipient T cells. The cohort enrolled 24 intestinal transplant recipients, one of whom was a retransplant, and a few patients without pretransplant specimens were excluded. Donor T cell macrochimerism was defined as a peak of at least 4% donor T cells among recipient peripheral blood mononuclear cells. Instead of going to the commercial service, samples from a few later patients were sequenced in-house on an Illumina MiSeq and processed with MiXCR. Points the paper makes about the study in general: The relatively low number and heterogeneity of intestinal transplant patients limited the conclusions. Early after transplant, declines in HvG clones were associated with peak levels of circulating GvH clones. Patients with donor T cell macrochimerism had high GvH to HvG T cell clonal ratios in their allografts. GvH clones were found in recipient bone marrow, and some of the GvH clones appeared earlier in ileal mucosa or blood, which is consistent with an intestinal mucosal origin.

In the first month after transplant, blood samples were collected up to 4 times, and after that at least monthly when available. As encoded in the germline V gene, CDR1 is MNHEY while CDR2 is SVGAGI. Germline trimming: 5 bases from V, 13 bases from J; junction bases outside gene matches: 14. The cysteine opens and the phenylalanine closes a CDR3 of 14 amino acids. Kept here is only the CDR3 DNA, which spans 42 bases and is read in frame from base 1. To prepare the library, the immunoSEQ multiplex PCR assay was applied. High-throughput TCR-beta CDR3 sequencing of genomic DNA from most patients was performed by Adaptive Biotechnologies. On the study's bioinformatics: TCR sequencing data were retrieved from Adaptive's ImmunoSEQ software for 15 to 20 patients, whereas a few other patients were processed with MiXCR and VDJtools. CDR3 nucleotide sequences shared between donor and recipient were removed because the origin of such sequences could not be assigned. To count as alloreactive, a clone needed at least 2-fold expansion over unstimulated cells and a minimum CFSE-low frequency of 0.002% (template counts) or 0.001% (read counts). Clones detected in sequenced pre-transplant spleen, lymph node, or MLR CFSE-low populations of the donor or recipient were defined as mappable. Cumulative frequency of alloreactive clones was calculated as a percentage of all sequences weighted by copy number. TCRdb mirrors the immuneACCESS table, restricted to in-frame sequences. Some clones are absent from its copies; in checked studies, under half trace to an unresolved V gene, and the reason for the others is unknown. Clone size and the V and J calls come from that table; the DNA yielded D and trimming. Across this sample there are tens of thousands of clones, with around nine tenths seen only once. The ten top clones hold 2.5% to 3% of the sample.

The chain employs TRBV6-5 and TRBJ2-1, with 7 bases matching TRBD2. Specimen: PBMCs, collected around 120 days after intestinal transplantation. The receptor was isolated from a human patient who received an intestinal transplant, so some T cells may come from the graft donor. At the DNA level, the sequence is TGTGCCAGCAGTCCGCCGGGACTACCGATCCTCCAGTTCTTC. It translates as CASSPPGLPILQFF.